Listed here are 7 T cell receptor beta chains from one sample, sequenced in a study of early T cells in non-severe SARS-CoV-2 infection. One entry per CDR3 protein results from TCRdb running MiXCR on the 5' RACE reads. The repertoire holds some 38,000 distinct CDR3 sequences, around 5% seen once, with 30% in the top ten. The specimen was whole blood. The receptors stem from an adult who was a healthcare worker with PCR-confirmed SARS-CoV-2 infection or an uninfected control (not recorded which).

The CDR3 is CASSSPPQPQHF. In DNA, the CDR3 is TGTGCCAGCAGTTCTCCCCCACAGCCCCAGCATTTT. This chain joins TRBV12-3 or TRBV12-4 and TRBJ1-5; D gene ambiguous. This CDR3 spans 12 amino acids. V lost 4 bases, J lost 7 bases, and 8 bases lay in between.

This clonotype showed up many times. This chain joins TRBV12-3 or TRBV12-4 and TRBJ1-1; 8 bases fit TRBD1. CDR3 length: 15 residues. J was trimmed by 4 bases and V by 1 base; bases with no gene match: 5. The DNA of the CDR3 is TGTGCCAGCAGTTTAGGTTCGGACAGGGTCACTGAAGCTTTCTTT. This translates into CASSLGSDRVTEAFF.

This clonotype has more than one count but fewer than ten. This chain connects TRBV7-3 to TRBJ2-2; the D gene is possibly TRBD1 (6 bases). Trimming removed 1 base from V and 5 bases from J, with 11 bases in between. Germline CDR1 and CDR2: SGHTA and FQGTGA. The CDR3 is made up of 15 amino acids. The CDR3 reads CASSLNSRGTGELFF. For the CDR3, the DNA is TGTGCCAGCAGCTTAAATTCCAGGGGAACCGGGGAGCTGTTTTTT.

In this sample, this clonotype turned up a few times. The CDR3 reads CASSWDRNNYGYTF. The CDR3 bases are TGTGCCAGCTCCTGGGACAGAAATAACTATGGCTACACCTTC. This sequence joins TRBV18 and TRBJ1-2, with 7 nucleotides matching TRBD1. Germline V gene lookup returns CDR1 KGHSH and CDR2 LQKENI. The CDR3 contains 14 residues. The V and J ends lost 6 bases and 1 base, in that order; junction bases with no gene match: 5.

There are a few counts of this clonotype. This rearrangement joins TRBV12-3 or TRBV12-4 to TRBJ2-7; 7 bases map to TRBD2. The CDR3 covers 16 residues. The trim removed 6 bases at V and 0 bases at J, leaving 11 bases unmatched. CDR3 loop: CASRAGRRGSSYEQYF. CDR3 DNA: TGTGCCAGCAGGGCCGGACGGCGGGGGAGCTCCTACGAGCAGTACTTC.

In regard to this clonotype: A read error is possible here, since a much larger clone lies one base away. The CDR3 DNA reads as TGTGCCAGCAGTACTCTCGGACTAGCGGCAAGCAACCACCACAATGAGCAGTTCTTC. It encodes CASSTLGLAASNHHNEQFF. This chain connects TRBV28 to TRBJ2-1; 10 positions agree with TRBD2. Trimming at V came to 5 bases and at J to 5 bases, leaving 18 bases not matched to a gene. CDR3 size: 19 residues. Germline CDR1 MDHEN, CDR2 SYDVKM.

This clonotype was counted many times. V is TRBV9 and J is TRBJ2-6; D gene unclear. Germline V gene data show CDR1 as SGDLS and CDR2 as YYNGEE. V shed 4 bases and J shed 0 bases, with 8 bases lying between them. This CDR3 region has 15 residues. The CDR3 loop reads CASSPLSSGANVLTF. The DNA of the CDR3 is TGTGCCAGCAGCCCTCTCAGCTCTGGGGCCAACGTCCTGACTTTC.